This T cell receptor beta chain was found in a study of cytomegalovirus exposure and HLA in healthy donors. Findings and limits, study-wide: Overall, roughly 160 TCR beta chains were annotated as cytomegalovirus-associated. The classifier, whose performance was assessed in both the original and validation cohorts, reportedly diagnosed cytomegalovirus status with high specificity and sensitivity.

Germline V gene sequence: CDR1 SGDLS, CDR2 YYNGEE. The CDR3 totals 15 residues. V was clipped by 0 bases and J by 6 bases, with 15 bases between them. As concerns this clone: Antigen: not known.

Profiled with immunoSEQ multiplex PCR; TCRdb holds only in-frame clones, not every one. The sample carries 190,000 or so clones, about 79% recorded once. The donors were part of the validation cohort, which consisted of more than 90 subjects and was separate from the first cohort of 666 subjects. The sequenced sample was PBMCs. V is TRBV9 and J is TRBJ1-1; D uncertain. This TCR came from a woman in her 30s in good health and CMV-seropositive. The CDR3 is CASSVGPRQKAEAFF. CDR3 sequence (DNA): TGTGCCAGCAGCGTAGGTCCGCGGCAGAAGGCTGAAGCTTTCTTT.